Sequencing of this T cell receptor beta chain was carried out in a study of OX40 agonist ivuxolimab in advanced cancers. The overall study: The study gave patients intravenous ivuxolimab at 0.01 to 10 mg/kg every 2 weeks. Study-level results: Antigen targets of the expanded peripheral T cells went undetermined. The CD4+ and CD8+ T cells in the blood had expanded clonally by week 6 at 0.1 to 3.0 mg/kg. Averaging showed that CD8+ T cells had more expanded clones than CD4+ did.

Only in-frame clones appear in the TCRdb table, and some are missing; sequencing was by immunoSEQ multiplex PCR. This table has roughly 100,000 clones, roughly 91% appearing once. Of note for this clone: Antigen unknown. Other DNA sequences in this sample translate to the same CDR3.

From germline, CDR1 is SGHTA and CDR2 FQGNSA. The CDR3 is made up of 13 amino acids. Trimming took off 0 bases at V and 5 bases at J, with 7 bases between the two ends. The chain employs TRBV7-2 and TRBJ1-1; D gene uncertain. This sample comprised CD4+ or CD8+ T cells sorted from blood, obtained in a trial of the OX40 agonist ivuxolimab. This TCR derives from an adult with an advanced solid tumor such as melanoma, head and neck, liver or kidney cancer. The DNA of the CDR3 is TGTGCCAGCAGCTTAGCTCGGGGAACTGAAGCTTTCTTT. Protein sequence: CASSLARGTEAFF. Full variable domain (missing parts from reference TRBV7-2 and TRBJ1-1): GAGVSQSPSNKVTEKGKDVELRCDPISGHTALYWYRQSLGQGLEFLIYFQGNSAPDKSGLPSDRFSAERTGGSVSTLTIQRTQQEDSAVYLCASSLARGTEAFFGQGTRLTVV.